The rows below give T cell receptor beta chains drawn from one sample of a study of radiotherapy plus CTLA-4 blockade in lung cancer. Profiled with immunoSEQ multiplex PCR; TCRdb holds only in-frame clones, not every one. Among roughly 75,000 clones listed, 78% were seen once. The sample was peripheral blood, taken from a patient treated with radiotherapy plus ipilimumab. The receptors were gathered from a human donor with non-small cell lung cancer whose response to radiotherapy plus ipilimumab could not be evaluated. Some clones in this sample may be carry-over from other donors' samples. Each CDR3 is given with its conserved first and last residue. The order of the fields is V gene, CDR3 protein.

TRBV5-4 | CASSLERGNSPLHF
TRBV11-3 | CASSLDRSDTQYF
TRBV2 | CASRPGSYNQPQHF
TRBV5-1 | CASSSEGYGQFF
TRBV25-1 | CASSGLQGAPDGYTF
TRBV2 | CASSGLAGETQYF
TRBV7-2 | CASSLGRDSSYEQYF
TRBV7-2 | CASSRGGGGGYGYTF
TRBV4-1 | CASSPEYSNQPQHF
TRBV28 | CASSPPRYGYTF
TRBV5-1 | CASNRQDPNTGELFF
TRBV7-9 | CASSFYRADEKLFF
TRBV19 | CASSIPGASPLHF
TRBV28 | CASSLGPQGDRNTIYF
TRBV5-1 | CASSLLGTSVETQYF
TRBV10-3 | CAISDGGVNQPQHF
TRBV5-1 | CASSFTLRGAGNTIYF
TRBV7-9 | CASSRRGSGGANTGELFF
TRBV5-6 | CASSPTWSADTQYF
TRBV7-9 | CASSLAPPEAFF
TRBV7-2 | CASSFGLAGVGEQYF
TRBV4-1 | CASSPDRGFGNTIYF
TRBV5-3 | CARSEVSYEQYF
TRBV5-1 | CASSLEGRGVIDTQYF
TRBV6-5 | CASSPRTSETQYF
TRBV5-4 | CASSFRLAGGQADTQYF
TRBV18 | CASSPPSGRMNEQFF
TRBV5-1 | CASSQDSNYGYTF
TRBV9 | CASSVASNYGYTF
TRBV5-4 | CASSSLGAGGSASTDTQYF
TRBV5-1 | CASSPPQVGGIYGYTF
TRBV14 | CASSSGTSGGPNYEQYF
TRBV18 | CASSPPGEVQAYNSPLHF